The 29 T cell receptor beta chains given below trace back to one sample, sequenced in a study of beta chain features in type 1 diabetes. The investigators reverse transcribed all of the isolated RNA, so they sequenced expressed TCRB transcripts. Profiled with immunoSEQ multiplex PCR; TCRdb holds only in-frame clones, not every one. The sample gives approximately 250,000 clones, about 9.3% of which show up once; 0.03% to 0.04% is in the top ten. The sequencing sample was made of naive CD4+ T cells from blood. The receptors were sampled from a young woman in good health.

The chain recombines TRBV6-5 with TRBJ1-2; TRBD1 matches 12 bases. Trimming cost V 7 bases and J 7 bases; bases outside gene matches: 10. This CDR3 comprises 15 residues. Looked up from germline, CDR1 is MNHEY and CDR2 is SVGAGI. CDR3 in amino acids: CASTRDRGLLGGYTF. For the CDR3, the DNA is TGTGCCAGCACTAGGGACAGGGGGCTTCTCGGTGGCTACACCTTC.

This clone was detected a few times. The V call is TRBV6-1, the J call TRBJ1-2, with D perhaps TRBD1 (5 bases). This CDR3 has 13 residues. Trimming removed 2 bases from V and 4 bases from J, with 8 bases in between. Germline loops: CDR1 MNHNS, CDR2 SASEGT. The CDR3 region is CASSERDFYGYTF. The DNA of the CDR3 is TGTGCCAGCAGTGAACGGGACTTCTATGGCTACACCTTC.

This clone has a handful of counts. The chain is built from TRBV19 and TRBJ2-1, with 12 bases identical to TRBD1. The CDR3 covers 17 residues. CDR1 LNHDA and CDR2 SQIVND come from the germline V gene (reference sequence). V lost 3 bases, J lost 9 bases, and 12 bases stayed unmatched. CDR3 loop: CASSIRYPGTGGGEQFF. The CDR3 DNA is TGTGCCAGTAGTATTAGATATCCTGGGACAGGGGGCGGTGAGCAGTTCTTC.

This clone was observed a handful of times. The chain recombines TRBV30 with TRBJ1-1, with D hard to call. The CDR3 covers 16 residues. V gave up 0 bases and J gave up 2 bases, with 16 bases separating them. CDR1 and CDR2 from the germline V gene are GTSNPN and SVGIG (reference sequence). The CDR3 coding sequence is TGTGCCTGGAGTGTTCCGTGGGCACCTAAAAACACTGAAGCTTTCTTT. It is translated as CAWSVPWAPKNTEAFF. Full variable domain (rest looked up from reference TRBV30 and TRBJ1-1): SQTIHQWPATLVQPVGSPLSLECTVEGTSNPNLYWYRQAAGRGLQLLFYSVGIGQISSEVPQNLSASRPQDRQFILSSKKLLLSDSGFYLCAWSVPWAPKNTEAFFGQGTRLTVV.

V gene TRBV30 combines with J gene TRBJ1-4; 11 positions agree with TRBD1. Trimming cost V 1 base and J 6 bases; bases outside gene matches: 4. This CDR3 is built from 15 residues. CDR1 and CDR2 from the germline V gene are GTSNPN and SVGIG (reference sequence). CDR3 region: CAWSAGTGGHEKLFF. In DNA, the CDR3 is TGTGCCTGGAGTGCCGGGACAGGGGGGCATGAAAAACTGTTTTTT.

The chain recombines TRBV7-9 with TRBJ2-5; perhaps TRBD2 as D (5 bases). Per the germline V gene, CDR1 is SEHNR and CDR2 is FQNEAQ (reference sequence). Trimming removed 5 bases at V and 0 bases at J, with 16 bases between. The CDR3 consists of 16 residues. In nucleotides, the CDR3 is TGTGCCAGCAGCCCCCCCAGCGGAGAGTACCAAGAGACCCAGTACTTC. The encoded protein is CASSPPSGEYQETQYF.

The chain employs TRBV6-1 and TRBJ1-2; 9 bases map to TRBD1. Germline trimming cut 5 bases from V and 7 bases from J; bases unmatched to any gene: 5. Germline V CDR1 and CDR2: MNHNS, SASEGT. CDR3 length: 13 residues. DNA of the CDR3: TGTGCCAGCAGTCCCCAGACAGGGGGTGGCTACACCTTC. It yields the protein CASSPQTGGGYTF.

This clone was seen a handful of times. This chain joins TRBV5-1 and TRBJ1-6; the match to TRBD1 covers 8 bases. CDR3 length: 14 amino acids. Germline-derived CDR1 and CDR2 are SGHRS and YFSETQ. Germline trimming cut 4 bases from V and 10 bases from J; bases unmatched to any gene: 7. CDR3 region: CASSPGTGASPLHF. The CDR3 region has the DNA TGCGCCAGCAGCCCTGGGACAGGAGCATCACCCCTCCACTTT.

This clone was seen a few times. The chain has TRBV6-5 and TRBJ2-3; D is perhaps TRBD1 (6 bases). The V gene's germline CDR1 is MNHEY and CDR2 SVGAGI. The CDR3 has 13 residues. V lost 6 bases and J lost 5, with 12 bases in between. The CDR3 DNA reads TGTGCCAGCAGCCCACCCAGGGGAGATACGCAGTATTTT. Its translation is CASSPPRGDTQYF.

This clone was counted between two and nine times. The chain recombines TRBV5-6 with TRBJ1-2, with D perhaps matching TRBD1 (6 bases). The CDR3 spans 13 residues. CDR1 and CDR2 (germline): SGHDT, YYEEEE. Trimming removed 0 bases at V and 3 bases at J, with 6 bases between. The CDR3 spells CASSLAGDYGYTF. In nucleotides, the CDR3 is TGTGCCAGCAGCTTGGCAGGGGACTATGGCTACACCTTC.

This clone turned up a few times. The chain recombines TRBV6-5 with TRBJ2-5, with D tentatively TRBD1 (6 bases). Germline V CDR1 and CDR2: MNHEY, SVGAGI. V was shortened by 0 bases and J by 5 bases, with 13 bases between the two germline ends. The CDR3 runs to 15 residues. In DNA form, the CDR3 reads TGTGCCAGCAGTTACTCGAAGGACAGCCGGGAGACCCAGTACTTC. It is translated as CASSYSKDSRETQYF.

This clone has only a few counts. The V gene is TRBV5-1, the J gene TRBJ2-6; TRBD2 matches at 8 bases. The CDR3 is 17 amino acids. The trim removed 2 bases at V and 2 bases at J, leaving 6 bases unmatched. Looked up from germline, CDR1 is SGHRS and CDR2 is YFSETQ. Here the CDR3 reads CASSLLTGGTGANVLTF. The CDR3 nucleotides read TGCGCCAGCAGCTTACTTACGGGGGGGACTGGGGCCAACGTCCTGACTTTC. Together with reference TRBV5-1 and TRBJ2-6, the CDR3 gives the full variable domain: KAGVTQTPRYLIKTRGQQVTLSCSPISGHRSVSWYQQTPGQGLQFLFEYFSETQRNKGNFPGRFSGRQFSNSRSEMNVSTLELGDSALYLCASSLLTGGTGANVLTFGAGSRLTVL.

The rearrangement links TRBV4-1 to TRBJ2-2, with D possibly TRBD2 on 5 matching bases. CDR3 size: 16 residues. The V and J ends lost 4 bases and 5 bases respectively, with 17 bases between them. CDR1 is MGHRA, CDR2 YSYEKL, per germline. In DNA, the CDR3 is TGCGCCAGCAGCCGCCTTGGGGAGCTAGAGACCGGGGAGCTGTTTTTT. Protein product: CASSRLGELETGELFF.

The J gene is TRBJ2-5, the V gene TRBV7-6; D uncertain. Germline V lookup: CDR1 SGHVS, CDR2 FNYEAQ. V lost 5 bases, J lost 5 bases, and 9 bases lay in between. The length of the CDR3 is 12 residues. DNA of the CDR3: TGTGCCAGCAGCCCCCATGAGGAGACCCAGTACTTC. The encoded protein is CASSPHEETQYF. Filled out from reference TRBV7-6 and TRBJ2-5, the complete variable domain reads GAGVSQSPRYKVTKRGQDVALRCDPISGHVSLYWYRQALGQGPEFLTYFNYEAQQDKSGLPNDRFSAERPEGSISTLTIQRTEQRDSAMYRCASSPHEETQYFGPGTRLLVL.

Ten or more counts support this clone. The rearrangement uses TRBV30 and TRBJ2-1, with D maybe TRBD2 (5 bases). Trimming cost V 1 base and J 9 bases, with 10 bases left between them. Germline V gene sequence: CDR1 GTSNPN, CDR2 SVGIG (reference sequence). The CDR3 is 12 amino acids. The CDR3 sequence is CAWSAGSSEQFF. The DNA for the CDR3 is TGTGCCTGGAGTGCGGGGTCATCTGAGCAGTTCTTC.

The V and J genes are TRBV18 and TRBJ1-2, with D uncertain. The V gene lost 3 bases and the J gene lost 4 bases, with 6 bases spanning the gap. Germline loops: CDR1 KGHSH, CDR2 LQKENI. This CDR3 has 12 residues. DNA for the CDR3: TGTGCCAGCTCACCTTCGGGCTATGGCTACACCTTC. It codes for CASSPSGYGYTF.

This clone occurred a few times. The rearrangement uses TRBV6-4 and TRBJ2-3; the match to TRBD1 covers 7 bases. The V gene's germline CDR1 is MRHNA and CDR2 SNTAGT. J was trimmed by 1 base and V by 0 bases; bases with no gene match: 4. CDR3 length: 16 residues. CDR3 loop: CASSDSGTDGTDTQYF. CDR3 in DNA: TGTGCCAGCAGTGACTCCGGGACAGACGGCACAGATACGCAGTATTTT.

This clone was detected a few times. CDR3 sequence reads: CASSHVLLASNNEQFF. The CDR3 DNA follows: TGTGCCAGCAGCCATGTATTACTAGCGAGTAACAATGAGCAGTTCTTC. This rearrangement joins TRBV5-4 to TRBJ2-1; 7 positions match TRBD2. Germline CDR1 and CDR2: SGHNT and YYREEE (reference sequence). Trimming at V came to 4 bases and at J to 5 bases, leaving 12 bases not matched to a gene. This CDR3 is 16 amino acids long.

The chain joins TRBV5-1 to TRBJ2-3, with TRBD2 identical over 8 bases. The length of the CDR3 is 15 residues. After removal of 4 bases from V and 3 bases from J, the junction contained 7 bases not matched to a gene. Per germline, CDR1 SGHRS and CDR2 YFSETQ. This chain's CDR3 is CASSQQRELTDTQYF. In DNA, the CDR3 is TGCGCCAGCAGCCAACAGCGGGAGTTGACAGATACGCAGTATTTT.

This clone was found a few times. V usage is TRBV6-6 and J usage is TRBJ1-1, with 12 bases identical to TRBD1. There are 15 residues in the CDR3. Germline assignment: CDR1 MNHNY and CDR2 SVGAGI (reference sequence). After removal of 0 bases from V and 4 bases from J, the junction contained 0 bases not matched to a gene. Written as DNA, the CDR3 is TGTGCCAGCAGTTACTCGGGACAGGGGGCCACTGAAGCTTTCTTT. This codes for CASSYSGQGATEAFF.

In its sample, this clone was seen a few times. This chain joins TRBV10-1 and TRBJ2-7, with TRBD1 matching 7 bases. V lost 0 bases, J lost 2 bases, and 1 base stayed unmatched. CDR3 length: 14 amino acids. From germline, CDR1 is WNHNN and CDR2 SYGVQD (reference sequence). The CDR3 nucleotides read TGCGCCAGCAGTGAGTCGGGACAGCCCTACGAGCAGTACTTC. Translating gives CASSESGQPYEQYF.

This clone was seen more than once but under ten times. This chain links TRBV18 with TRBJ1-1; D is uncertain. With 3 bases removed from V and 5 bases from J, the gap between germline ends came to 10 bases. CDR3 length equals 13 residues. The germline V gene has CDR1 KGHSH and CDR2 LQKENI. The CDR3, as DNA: TGTGCCAGCTCACCCCCGGGGTGGACTGAAGCTTTCTTT. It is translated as CASSPPGWTEAFF.

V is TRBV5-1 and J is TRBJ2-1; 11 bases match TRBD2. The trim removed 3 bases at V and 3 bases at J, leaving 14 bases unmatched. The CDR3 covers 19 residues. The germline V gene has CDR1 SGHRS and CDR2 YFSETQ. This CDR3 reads CASSWTGLAGGQGYNEQFF. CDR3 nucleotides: TGCGCCAGCAGCTGGACAGGGCTAGCGGGAGGACAGGGCTACAATGAGCAGTTCTTC.

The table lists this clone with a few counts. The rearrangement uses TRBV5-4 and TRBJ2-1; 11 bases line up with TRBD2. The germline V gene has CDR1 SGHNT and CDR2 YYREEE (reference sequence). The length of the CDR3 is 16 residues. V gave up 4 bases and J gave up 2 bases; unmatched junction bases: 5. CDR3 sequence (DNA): TGTGCCAGCAGCGGGGGACTAGCGGACCCCTACAATGAGCAGTTCTTC. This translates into CASSGGLADPYNEQFF.

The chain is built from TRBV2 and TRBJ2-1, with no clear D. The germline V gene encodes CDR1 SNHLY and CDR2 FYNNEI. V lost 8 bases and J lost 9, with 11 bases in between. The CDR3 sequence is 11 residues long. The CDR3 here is CASGPGLEQFF. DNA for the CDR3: TGTGCCAGCGGTCCGGGTCTTGAGCAGTTCTTC.

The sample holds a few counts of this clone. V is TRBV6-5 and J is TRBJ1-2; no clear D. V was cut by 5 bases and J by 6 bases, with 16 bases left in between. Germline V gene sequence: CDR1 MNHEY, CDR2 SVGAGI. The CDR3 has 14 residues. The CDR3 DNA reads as TGTGCCAGCAGTAGAAGGCCGGGAGAGAATGGCTACACCTTC. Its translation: CASSRRPGENGYTF.

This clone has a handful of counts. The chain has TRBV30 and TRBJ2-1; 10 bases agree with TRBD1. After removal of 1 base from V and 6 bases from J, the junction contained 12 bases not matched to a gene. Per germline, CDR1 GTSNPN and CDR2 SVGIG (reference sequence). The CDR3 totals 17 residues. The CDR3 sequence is CAWSGRPDRGQLNEQFF. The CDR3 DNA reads TGTGCCTGGAGTGGCCGACCAGACAGGGGGCAGCTCAATGAGCAGTTCTTC.

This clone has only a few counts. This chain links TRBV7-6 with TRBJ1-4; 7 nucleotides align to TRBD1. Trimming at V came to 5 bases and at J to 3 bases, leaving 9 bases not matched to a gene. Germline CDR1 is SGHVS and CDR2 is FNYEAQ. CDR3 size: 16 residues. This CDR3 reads CASSQYTGAPNEKLFF. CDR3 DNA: TGTGCCAGCAGCCAATATACAGGGGCCCCTAATGAAAAACTGTTTTTT.

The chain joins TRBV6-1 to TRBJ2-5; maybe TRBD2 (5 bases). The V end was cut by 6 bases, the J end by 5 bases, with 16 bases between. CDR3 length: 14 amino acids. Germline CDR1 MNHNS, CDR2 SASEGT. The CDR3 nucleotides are TGTGCCAGCAGGGTCGGAAGGACTGCGGAGACCCAGTACTTC. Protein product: CASRVGRTAETQYF.